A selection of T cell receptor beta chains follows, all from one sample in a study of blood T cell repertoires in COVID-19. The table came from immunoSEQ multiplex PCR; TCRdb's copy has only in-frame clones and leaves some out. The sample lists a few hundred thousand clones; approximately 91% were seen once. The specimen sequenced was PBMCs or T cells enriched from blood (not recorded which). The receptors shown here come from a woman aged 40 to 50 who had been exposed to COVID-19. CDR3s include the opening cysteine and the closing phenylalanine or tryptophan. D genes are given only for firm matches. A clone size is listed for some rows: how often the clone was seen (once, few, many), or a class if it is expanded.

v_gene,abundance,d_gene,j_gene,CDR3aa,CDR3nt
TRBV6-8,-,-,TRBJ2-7,CASGVPYPVPYPAFEQYF,TGTGCCAGCGGTGTGCCATACCCGGTCCCCTACCCCGCGTTCGAGCAGTACTTC
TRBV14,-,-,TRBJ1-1,CASSQDGLEGPVNTEAFF,TGTGCCAGCAGCCAAGACGGGTTAGAAGGTCCGGTGAACACTGAAGCTTTCTTT
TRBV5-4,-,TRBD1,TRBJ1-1,CASSLRQGNTEAFF,TGTGCCAGCAGCTTGAGACAGGGTAACACTGAAGCTTTCTTT
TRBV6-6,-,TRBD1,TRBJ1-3,CASSRTGPTLETIYF,TGTGCCAGCAGTAGGACAGGACCTACACTGGAAACCATATATTTT
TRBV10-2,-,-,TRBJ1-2,CASSGYSGGAIGYTF,TGCGCCAGCAGTGGTTATTCGGGCGGGGCTATCGGCTACACCTTC
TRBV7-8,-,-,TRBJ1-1,CASSLTAGEAFF,TGTGCCAGCAGCTTAACTGCTGGTGAAGCTTTCTTT
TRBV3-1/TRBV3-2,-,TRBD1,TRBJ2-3,CASSQALAGGDTQYF,TGTGCCAGCAGCCAAGCCCTAGCAGGGGGAGATACGCAGTATTTT
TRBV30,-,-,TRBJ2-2,CAAGTRRDTGELFF,TGTGCCGCTGGAACCCGGAGGGACACCGGGGAGCTGTTTTTT
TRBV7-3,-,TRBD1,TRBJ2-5,CASSPGGSTETQYF,TGTGCCAGCAGCCCAGGGGGTAGTACGGAGACCCAGTACTTC
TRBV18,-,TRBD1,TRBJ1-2,CASSPGTGANYGYTF,TGTGCCAGCTCACCCGGGACAGGGGCTAACTATGGCTACACCTTC
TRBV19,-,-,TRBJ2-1,CASSRKGESYNEQFF,TGTGCCAGTAGTCGGAAGGGGGAGTCCTACAATGAGCAGTTCTTC
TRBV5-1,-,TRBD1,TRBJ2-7,CASSLISGTDSYEQYF,TGCGCCAGCAGCTTGATCTCCGGGACAGACTCCTACGAGCAGTACTTC
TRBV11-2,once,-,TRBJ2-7,CASSRDRTPLYEQYF,TGTGCCAGCAGCCGAGACAGGACCCCCCTCTACGAGCAGTACTTC
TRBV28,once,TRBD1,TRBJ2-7,CASRGTGGFYEQYF,TGTGCCAGCAGAGGGACAGGGGGGTTCTACGAGCAGTACTTC
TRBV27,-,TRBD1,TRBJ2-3,CASSGQGNTDTQYF,TGTGCCAGCAGCGGACAGGGGAACACAGATACGCAGTATTTT
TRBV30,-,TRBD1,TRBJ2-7,CAWRRQGGSYEQYF,TGTGCCTGGAGAAGACAGGGGGGGAGCTACGAGCAGTACTTC
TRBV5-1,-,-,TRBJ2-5,CASSLAVADFQETQYF,TGCGCCAGCAGCTTGGCGGTAGCGGACTTCCAAGAGACCCAGTACTTC
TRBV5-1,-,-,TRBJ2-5,CASGTAGGQETQYF,TGCGCCAGCGGGACGGCCGGGGGCCAAGAGACCCAGTACTTC
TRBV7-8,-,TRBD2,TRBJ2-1,CASSLAYKGGLKYNEQFF,TGTGCCAGCAGCCTAGCTTATAAGGGAGGGCTTAAATACAATGAGCAGTTCTTC
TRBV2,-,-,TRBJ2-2,CASSVGGNTGELFF,TGTGCCAGCAGTGTAGGGGGTAACACCGGGGAGCTGTTTTTT
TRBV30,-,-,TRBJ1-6,CAWSVGGTRNSPLHF,TGTGCCTGGAGTGTAGGAGGGACTAGGAATTCACCCCTCCACTTT
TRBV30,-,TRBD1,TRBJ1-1,CAWDRGPTEAFF,TGTGCCTGGGACAGGGGGCCCACTGAAGCTTTCTTT
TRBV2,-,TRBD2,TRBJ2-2,CASSLGGRDTGELFF,TGTGCCAGCAGCCTCGGGGGGAGGGACACCGGGGAGCTGTTTTTT
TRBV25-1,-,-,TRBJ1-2,CASNERTSALYGYTF,TGTGCCAGCAACGAGAGGACTTCAGCGCTCTATGGCTACACCTTC
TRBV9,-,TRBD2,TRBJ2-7,CASSVVDAGGPYEQYF,TGTGCCAGCAGCGTAGTGGATGCGGGAGGGCCGTACGAGCAGTACTTC
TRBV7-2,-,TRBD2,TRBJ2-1,CASSLSGGSNEQFF,TGTGCCAGCAGCCTTAGCGGGGGGTCAAATGAGCAGTTCTTC
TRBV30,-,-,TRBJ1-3,CAWSNTGNTIYF,TGTGCCTGGAGTAACACTGGAAACACCATATATTTT
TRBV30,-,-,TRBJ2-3,CAWRRRAADTQYF,TGTGCCTGGAGGAGGCGGGCGGCAGATACGCAGTATTTT
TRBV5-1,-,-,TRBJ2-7,CASSLDGVSYEQYF,TGCGCCAGCAGCTTGGACGGAGTCTCCTACGAGCAGTACTTC
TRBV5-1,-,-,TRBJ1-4,CASSWGPGGNEKLFF,TGCGCCAGCAGCTGGGGGCCAGGCGGCAATGAAAAACTGTTTTTT
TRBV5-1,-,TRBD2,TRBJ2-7,CASSLTFTSGGTYEQYF,TGCGCCAGCAGCTTGACTTTTACTAGCGGGGGGACCTACGAGCAGTACTTC
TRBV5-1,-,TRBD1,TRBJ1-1,CASSQTGESTEAFF,TGCGCCAGCAGCCAAACAGGGGAATCCACTGAAGCTTTCTTT
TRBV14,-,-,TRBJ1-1,CASSRSTGYTTEAFF,TGTGCCAGCAGCCGCTCTACAGGGTATACGACTGAAGCTTTCTTT
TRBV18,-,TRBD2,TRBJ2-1,CASSQGLAAIGNEQFF,TGTGCCAGCTCACAAGGACTAGCGGCGATAGGGAATGAGCAGTTCTTC
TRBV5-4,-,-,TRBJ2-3,CASESRGTDTQYF,TGTGCCAGCGAATCGCGGGGCACAGATACGCAGTATTTT
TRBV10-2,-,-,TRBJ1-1,CASSEKKETGMNTEAFF,TGCGCCAGCAGTGAGAAAAAAGAGACCGGGATGAACACTGAAGCTTTCTTT